This is a list of T cell receptor beta chains from one sample in a study of blood T cell repertoires in COVID-19. Generated by immunoSEQ multiplex PCR, the TCRdb table keeps only in-frame clones and is missing some. Of hundreds of thousands of clones in the sample, more than 85% were seen once. The sequencing input was PBMCs or T cells enriched from blood (not recorded which). Receptors were obtained from a woman in her sixties who had recovered from COVID-19. CDR3s include the opening cysteine and the closing phenylalanine or tryptophan. The D gene is left open where the match is weak. Only part of the rows carry a size: once, few, many, or a class if the clone is expanded.

clone_size,v_call,d_call,j_call,cdr3_nt,cdr3_aa
.,TRBV4-1,.,TRBJ1-2,TGCGCCAGCAGCCAAACAGGCCTCTATGGCTACACCTTC,CASSQTGLYGYTF
.,TRBV3-1/TRBV3-2,.,TRBJ2-1,TGTGCCAGCAGCCAAGTGTTTATTTGGCAGGGTTCGGGCGAGCAGTTCTTC,CASSQVFIWQGSGEQFF
.,TRBV29-1,.,TRBJ1-1,TGCAGCGTTGGGAGTGTGGGGCGGGCTTTCTTT,CSVGSVGRAFF
.,TRBV5-1,.,TRBJ1-1,TGCGCCAGCAGTCCATCGGGGGACCCCAACACTGAAGCTTTCTTT,CASSPSGDPNTEAFF
once,TRBV5-1,TRBD1,TRBJ1-1,TGCGCCAGCAGCTTGGGTACAGGGGGCATGAGCACTGAAGCTTTCTTT,CASSLGTGGMSTEAFF
.,TRBV10-3,TRBD2,TRBJ2-2,TGTGCCACCTTAGCGGGGGGAAGCACCGGGGAGCTGTTTTTT,CATLAGGSTGELFF
once,TRBV10-2,TRBD2,TRBJ2-1,TGCGCCAGCCGATCTAGCGGGGGCTCCCGAGTATACAATGAGCAGTTCTTC,CASRSSGGSRVYNEQFF
.,TRBV7-9,.,TRBJ1-2,TGTGCCAGCAGCTTAGCAGGCGGGGGGAGCTATGGCTACACCTTC,CASSLAGGGSYGYTF
.,TRBV15,.,TRBJ1-6,TGTGCCACCAGCAGACAGGGTTCTTCACCCCTCCACTTT,CATSRQGSSPLHF
.,TRBV7-8,.,TRBJ1-1,TGTGCCAGCAGCTTAGCGAGCGCAGTTCGGACTGAAGCTTTCTTT,CASSLASAVRTEAFF
.,TRBV2,.,TRBJ1-4,TGTGCCAGTCAAACAGTCAGGACTAATGAAAAACTGTTTTTT,CASQTVRTNEKLFF
.,TRBV6-4,TRBD1,TRBJ1-4,TGTGCCAGCAGTGACCCGACAGGGGGATGGACAACTAATGAAAAACTGTTTTTT,CASSDPTGGWTTNEKLFF
.,TRBV7-9,TRBD1,TRBJ1-5,TGTGCCAGCAGCTTAGACAGGGGGGATCAGCCCCAGCATTTT,CASSLDRGDQPQHF
.,TRBV12-3/TRBV12-4,TRBD1,TRBJ1-2,TGTGCCAGCAGTTCGTCCGGGACAGGGTACACCTTC,CASSSSGTGYTF
.,TRBV5-1,.,TRBJ2-3,TGCGCCAGCAGCTTGGGACTTTTAGATACGCAGTATTTT,CASSLGLLDTQYF
.,TRBV5-1,TRBD1,TRBJ1-3,TGCGCCAGCAGCCCGGGGACAGGGCAAGGAAACACCATATATTTT,CASSPGTGQGNTIYF
.,TRBV5-6,.,TRBJ1-1,TGTGCCAGCAGCTCCCGGACAGTTCTGAACACTGAAGCTTTCTTT,CASSSRTVLNTEAFF
.,TRBV5-6,.,TRBJ1-3,TGTGCCAGCAGCTGGGGAGTGAACTCTGGAAACACCATATATTTT,CASSWGVNSGNTIYF
.,TRBV10-3,.,TRBJ1-2,TGTGCCATCAGTGAGTCCGGCAGGGGCTACACCTTC,CAISESGRGYTF
.,TRBV19,TRBD2,TRBJ2-2,TGTGCCAGTAGTATGGGGAGGGTGAGCACCGGGGAGCTGTTTTTT,CASSMGRVSTGELFF
.,TRBV3-1/TRBV3-2,.,TRBJ1-3,TGTGCCAGCAGCGTAAAGGGAGGGAACACCATATATTTT,CASSVKGGNTIYF
.,TRBV15,.,TRBJ1-3,TGTGCCACCAGCAGAGGCGGGGTAAGCTCTGGAAACACCATATATTTT,CATSRGGVSSGNTIYF
.,TRBV2,.,TRBJ1-2,TGTGCCAGCAGTGAGCCAGGATTAAACTATGGCTACACCTTC,CASSEPGLNYGYTF
.,TRBV19,TRBD1,TRBJ1-2,TGTGCCACTAAGCAAGGGACAGGGCCGGACTATGGCTACACCTTC,CATKQGTGPDYGYTF
once,TRBV6-2/TRBV6-3,.,TRBJ1-2,TGTGCCAGCAGTTACTCATTGGCTGGCTACACCTTC,CASSYSLAGYTF
.,TRBV11-2,TRBD2,TRBJ2-3,TGTGCCAGCAGCTTAAGGCCCCAGAGCGGGGGATCTAGCACAGATACGCAGTATTTT,CASSLRPQSGGSSTDTQYF
.,TRBV5-4,.,TRBJ1-5,TGTGCCAGCAGCTTGGCCGGGGGGAGCAATCAGCCCCAGCATTTT,CASSLAGGSNQPQHF
.,TRBV19,TRBD1,TRBJ2-2,TGTGCCAGTAGAACCGGGACAGCGAACACCGGGGAGCTGTTTTTT,CASRTGTANTGELFF
.,TRBV5-6,TRBD1,TRBJ2-3,TGTGCCAGCAGCTACAACAGGGGTTTAGGTACGCAGTATTTT,CASSYNRGLGTQYF
once,TRBV6-5,TRBD1,TRBJ1-5,TGTGCCAGCAGCGGGACAGCCCGCAATGGGGCCCAGCATTTT,CASSGTARNGAQHF